This T cell receptor (beta chain) was retrieved from a study of PD-1 blockade in mismatch repair-deficient tumors. Produced via immunoSEQ multiplex PCR; TCRdb's table is partial and in-frame only. This sample has about 84,000 clones, with 81% found just once. Every patient had mismatch repair deficiency by PCR or immunohistochemistry. CDR1 is MGHDK, CDR2 SYGVNS, per germline. The CDR3 covers 17 residues. J gave up 6 bases and V 4 bases, and 14 bases lay outside the gene matches. This clone was seen a few times. Its antigen is undetermined. Study-wide results and caveats: Tumor-resident clones, often undetectable pretreatment in blood, expanded then contracted after pembrolizumab.

The chain employs TRBV25-1 and TRBJ2-1; TRBD1 matches 8 bases. This sample comprised peripheral blood, obtained 12 weeks after starting pembrolizumab. The TCR originated in an adult with mismatch repair-deficient cancer. The CDR3 region has the DNA TGTGCCAGCAGTGTAACCCTTTCCGACAGGGGAATCAATGAGCAGTTCTTC. This encodes CASSVTLSDRGINEQFF.